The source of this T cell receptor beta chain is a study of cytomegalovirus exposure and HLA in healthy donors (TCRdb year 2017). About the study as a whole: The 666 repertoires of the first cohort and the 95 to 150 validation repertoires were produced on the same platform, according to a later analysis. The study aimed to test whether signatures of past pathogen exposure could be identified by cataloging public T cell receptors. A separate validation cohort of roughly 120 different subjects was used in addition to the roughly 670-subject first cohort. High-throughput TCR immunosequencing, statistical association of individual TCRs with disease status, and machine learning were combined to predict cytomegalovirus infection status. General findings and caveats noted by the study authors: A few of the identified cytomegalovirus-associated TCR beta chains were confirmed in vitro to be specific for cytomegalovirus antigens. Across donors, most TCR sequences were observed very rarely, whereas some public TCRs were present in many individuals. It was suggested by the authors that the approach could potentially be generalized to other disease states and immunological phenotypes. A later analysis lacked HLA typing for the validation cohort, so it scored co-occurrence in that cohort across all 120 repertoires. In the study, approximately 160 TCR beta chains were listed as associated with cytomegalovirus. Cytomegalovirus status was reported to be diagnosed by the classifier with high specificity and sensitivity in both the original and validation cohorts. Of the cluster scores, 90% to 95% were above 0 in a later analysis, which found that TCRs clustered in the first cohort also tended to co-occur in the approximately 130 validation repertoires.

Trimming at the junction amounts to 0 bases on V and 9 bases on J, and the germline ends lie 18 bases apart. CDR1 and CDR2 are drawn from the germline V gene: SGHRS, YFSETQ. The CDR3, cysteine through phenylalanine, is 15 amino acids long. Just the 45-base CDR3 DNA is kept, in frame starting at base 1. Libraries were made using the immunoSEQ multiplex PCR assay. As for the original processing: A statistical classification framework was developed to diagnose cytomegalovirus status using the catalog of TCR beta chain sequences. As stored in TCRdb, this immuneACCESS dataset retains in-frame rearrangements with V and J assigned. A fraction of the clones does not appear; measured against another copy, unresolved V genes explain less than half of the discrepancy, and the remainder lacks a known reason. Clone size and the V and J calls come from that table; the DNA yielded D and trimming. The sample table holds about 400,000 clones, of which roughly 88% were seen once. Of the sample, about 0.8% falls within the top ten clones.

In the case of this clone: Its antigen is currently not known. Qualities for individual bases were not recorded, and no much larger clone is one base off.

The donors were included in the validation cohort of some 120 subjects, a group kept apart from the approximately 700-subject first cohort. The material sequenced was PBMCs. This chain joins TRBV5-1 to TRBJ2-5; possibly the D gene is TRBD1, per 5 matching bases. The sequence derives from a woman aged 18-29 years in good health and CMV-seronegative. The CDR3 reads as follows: CASSLVLFGPRAQYF. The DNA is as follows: TGCGCCAGCAGCTTGGTTCTCTTCGGCCCCAGGGCCCAGTACTTC.